This is a list of T cell receptor beta chains from one sample in a study of T cells in Graves' hyperthyroidism and ophthalmopathy. MiXCR was run by TCRdb on the multiplex PCR reads, yielding one entry per CDR3 protein. Of over 500,000 distinct CDR3 sequences listed, about 16% were seen once; the top ten hold 25% to 30%. The sequencing sample was made of blood. The source is a young woman with Graves' ophthalmopathy. Each CDR3 is given with its conserved first and last residue.

TRBJ1-1,TRBV2,CASRTPRGTMNTEAFF
TRBJ2-2,TRBV7-6,CASSPRRGQGNTGELFF
TRBJ2-5,TRBV6-4,CASRASVETQYF
TRBJ2-5,TRBV9,CASSVGGGVGETQYF
TRBJ2-3,TRBV19,CASSGRVLGTDTQYF
TRBJ2-2,TRBV25-1,CASSEWASGELFF
TRBJ2-3,TRBV20-1,CSAREEGAYTDTQYF
TRBJ2-1,TRBV12-3/TRBV12-4,CASSLGSGRANEQFF
TRBJ2-1,TRBV3-1,CASSQLAERNEQFF
TRBJ2-5,TRBV29-1,CSVEDALPHKETQYF
TRBJ2-7,TRBV7-9,CASSLGRGRFYEQYF
TRBJ1-3,TRBV4-2,CASSGRAGNTIYF
TRBJ1-4,TRBV5-4,CASSRGQSNEKLFF
TRBJ2-3,TRBV7-2,CASSLASGAGDTQYF
TRBJ2-3,TRBV3-1,CATSSGISGSTQYF
TRBJ2-1,TRBV11-3,CASSLAAGARGNEQFF
TRBJ1-2,TRBV28,CASSFERGDGYTF
TRBJ1-1,TRBV7-9,CASSPGGEVSDTEAFF
TRBJ1-2,TRBV2,CASSDRQGNDYRYTF
TRBJ2-3,TRBV27,CASRGLAGVTQYF
TRBJ2-2,TRBV7-6,CASSLQSAGGNTGELFF
TRBJ2-1,TRBV19,CASSERELSYNEQFF